This T cell receptor (beta chain) was obtained from a study of OX40 agonist ivuxolimab in advanced cancers. Trimming pared 3 bases from V and 9 bases from J, leaving 18 bases between. This CDR3 comprises 14 residues. CDR1 and CDR2 (germline): SGDLS, YYNGEE. TCRdb's table, derived via immunoSEQ multiplex PCR, lists solely in-frame clones and lacks some. The repertoire has around 140,000 clones, roughly 91% of them found once; the top ten carry roughly 0.94%. The TCR originated in an adult with an advanced solid tumor such as melanoma, head and neck, liver or kidney cancer. The rearrangement joins TRBV9 to TRBJ1-2; D is unresolved. Specimen: CD4+ or CD8+ T cells sorted from blood, collected in a trial of the OX40 agonist ivuxolimab. This CDR3 reads CASSARPDPSSYTF. CDR3 sequence (DNA): TGTGCCAGCAGCGCCCGTCCAGACCCCTCTAGCTACACCTTC. The full variable domain, with the rest looked up from reference TRBV9 and TRBJ1-2, is DSGVTQTPKHLITATGQRVTLRCSPRSGDLSVYWYQQSLDQGLQFLIQYYNGEERAKGNILERFSAQQFPDLHSELNLSSLELGDSALYFCASSARPDPSSYTFGSGTRLTVV.